Below, 7 T cell receptor beta chains from the same sample are listed, as sequenced in a study of identical twins. TCRdb fed the 5' RACE reads into MiXCR, producing one record per CDR3 protein. The top ten clones hold roughly 0.9% of a sample with about 700,000 distinct CDR3 sequences, around 8.6% of them seen once. In addition, the sample was reused for a study of yellow fever vaccine responses in identical twins.

What was sequenced was PBMCs. Receptor source: a young woman in good health.

This clonotype has only a few counts. CDR3 protein: CSASRGQSGWETQYF. The CDR3 DNA sequence: TGCAGTGCTAGCCGGGGACAATCAGGGTGGGAGACCCAGTACTTC. This chain uses TRBV20-1 with TRBJ2-5; D might be TRBD1 (6 bases). CDR1 is DFQATT and CDR2 is SNEGSKA in the germline V gene (reference sequence). The CDR3 has 15 amino acids. Trimming cost V 3 bases and J 5 bases, with 19 bases left between them.

This clonotype has only a few counts. This rearrangement joins TRBV20-1 to TRBJ2-3, with TRBD2 matching 9 bases. Germline CDR1 DFQATT, CDR2 SNEGSKA (reference sequence). Trimming removed 3 bases from V and 0 bases from J; junction bases left unmatched: 7. CDR3 length: 16 amino acids. The CDR3 sequence: CSASGSGGYSTDTQYF. For the CDR3, the DNA is TGCAGTGCTAGCGGTAGCGGGGGATACAGCACAGATACGCAGTATTTT.

This clonotype was seen only a few times. The chain is built from TRBV2 and TRBJ2-5; D may be TRBD2 (6 bases). The CDR3 is 13 residues long. Per the germline V gene, CDR1 is SNHLY and CDR2 is FYNNEI. The ends were cut back, 7 bases at V and 3 bases at J, with 12 bases in the middle. Here the CDR3 reads CASNSGTEETQYF. DNA of the CDR3: TGTGCCAGCAATTCCGGGACTGAAGAGACCCAGTACTTC.

V and J are TRBV5-1 and TRBJ1-1; maybe TRBD1 (5 bases). Looked up from germline, CDR1 is SGHRS and CDR2 is YFSETQ. The ends were cut back, 4 bases at V and 0 bases at J, with 10 bases in the middle. The CDR3 runs 14 residues. The CDR3 loop is CASSADMMNTEAFF. The CDR3 DNA sequence: TGCGCCAGCAGCGCGGACATGATGAACACTGAAGCTTTCTTT.

This clonotype showed up just a few times. The rearrangement joins TRBV30 to TRBJ2-3; D is perhaps TRBD1 (6 bases). CDR1 and CDR2 (germline): GTSNPN, SVGIG (reference sequence). Deletions cut 1 base from V and 3 bases from J, with 8 bases between. CDR3 length equals 13 residues. The CDR3 nucleotides read TGTGCCTGGAGTGCAGGGGCGACAGATACGCAGTATTTT. Translating gives CAWSAGATDTQYF. Full variable domain (missing parts from reference TRBV30 and TRBJ2-3): SQTIHQWPATLVQPVGSPLSLECTVEGTSNPNLYWYRQAAGRGLQLLFYSVGIGQISSEVPQNLSASRPQDRQFILSSKKLLLSDSGFYLCAWSAGATDTQYFGPGTRLTVL.

The chain has TRBV20-1 and TRBJ2-7; 10 nucleotides agree with TRBD2. V shed 6 bases, J shed 2 bases, and the junction held 13 bases outside the gene matches. This CDR3 is built from 16 residues. In germline, CDR1 is DFQATT, CDR2 SNEGSKA (reference sequence). The CDR3 DNA reads TGCAGTGCGGGCACCGGGACTAGCGTTTATCCCTACGAGCAGTACTTC. Its translation is CSAGTGTSVYPYEQYF.

This clonotype was recorded a few times. DNA for the CDR3: TGTGCCAGCAGCGGACAGACTGCCGAGGGAGCGCAGTATTTT. The encoded protein is CASSGQTAEGAQYF. The V call is TRBV2, the J call TRBJ2-3; D might be TRBD1 (6 bases). The CDR3 length is 14 residues. V gave up 6 bases and J gave up 10 bases, with 20 bases separating them. In germline, CDR1 is SNHLY, CDR2 FYNNEI.